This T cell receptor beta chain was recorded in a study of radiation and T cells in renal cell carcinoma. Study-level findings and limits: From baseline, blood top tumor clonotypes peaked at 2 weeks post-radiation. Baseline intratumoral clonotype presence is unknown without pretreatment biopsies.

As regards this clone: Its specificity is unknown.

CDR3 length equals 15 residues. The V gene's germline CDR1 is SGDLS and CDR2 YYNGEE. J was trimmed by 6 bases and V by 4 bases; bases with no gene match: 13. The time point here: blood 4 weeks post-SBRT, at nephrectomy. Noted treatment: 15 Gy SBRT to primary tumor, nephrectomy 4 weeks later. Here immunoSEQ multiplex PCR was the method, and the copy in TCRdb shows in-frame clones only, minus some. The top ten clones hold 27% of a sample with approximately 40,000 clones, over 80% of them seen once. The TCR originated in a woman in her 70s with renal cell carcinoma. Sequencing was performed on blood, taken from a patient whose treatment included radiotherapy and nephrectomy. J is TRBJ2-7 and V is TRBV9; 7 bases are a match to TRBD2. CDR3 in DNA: TGTGCCAGCAGCCCCAGTAGCGGGCCAGCCTCCGAGCAGTACTTC. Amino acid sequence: CASSPSSGPASEQYF.